One sample yielded the 2 T cell receptor beta chains listed below, sequenced in a study of T cells after posttransplantation cyclophosphamide. Sequencing used immunoSEQ multiplex PCR; TCRdb keeps in-frame clones, though not all of them. The sample presents 45,000 to 55,000 clones, none singletons. The sample comprised PBMCs. These receptors were obtained from a man aged 40-49 years in good health, CMV-negative, and a related stem cell transplant donor.

This clone came up many times. This chain connects TRBV28 to TRBJ2-7, with TRBD2 matching over 8 bases. Germline V gene lookup returns CDR1 MDHEN and CDR2 SYDVKM. The CDR3 is 15 residues long. V dropped 6 bases and J dropped 4; count of bases not matched to a gene: 11. The CDR3 DNA sequence: TGTGCCAGCAGGCTCGCGGGGGGTAAGGGTTACGAGCAGTACTTC. Its protein product is CASRLAGGKGYEQYF.

This clone was observed many times. The chain joins TRBV7-2 to TRBJ2-1, with D perhaps matching TRBD1 (5 bases). The CDR3 loop spans 14 amino acids. Trimming took 3 bases from V and 4 from J, leaving 10 bases between them. Germline CDR1 reads SGHTA; CDR2 reads FQGNSA. The CDR3 reads CASSLVDKYNEQFF. As DNA, the CDR3 is TGTGCCAGCAGCTTGGTGGACAAATACAATGAGCAGTTCTTC.